Below are 22 T cell receptor beta chains sequenced from a single sample in a study of Ad26.COV2.S vaccination and SARS-CoV-2 variants. The data were produced by immunoSEQ multiplex PCR, yet TCRdb's version contains in-frame clones alone and is incomplete. The sample gives about 420,000 clones, more than 75% of which show up once; 3.6% is in the top ten. Treatment in this sample: around 19 received Ad26.COV2.S at low or high dose, single or two shots; roughly five received placebo; per-sample allocation not given. Day 63 following the first vaccine or placebo injection was when the samples were taken. The specimen was peripheral blood, collected in a trial of Ad26.COV2.S vaccine versus placebo. The source of these receptors is a person aged 18-60 years who received the Ad26.COV2.S COVID-19 vaccine or a placebo.

The chain recombines TRBV19 with TRBJ1-2; possibly TRBD1 for D (6 bases). The CDR3 sequence is 16 residues long. V lost 5 bases and J lost 4, with 20 bases in between. The germline V gene has CDR1 LNHDA and CDR2 SQIVND (reference sequence). CDR3 in amino acids: CASSQKASSDSYGYTF. The CDR3 nucleotides read TGTGCCAGTAGTCAGAAAGCTTCTTCGGACAGCTATGGCTACACCTTC.

This clone occurred once. V gene TRBV11-3 combines with J gene TRBJ2-1; 7 nucleotides match TRBD1. The CDR3 covers 13 residues. Germline V gene sequence: CDR1 SGHNT, CDR2 YENEEA. V was pared by 1 base and J by 9 bases, with 3 bases of the junction left unmatched. CDR3 coding DNA: TGTGCCAGCAGCTTAGGGGCAGGGGGTGAGCAGTTCTTC. As protein: CASSLGAGGEQFF.

The chain uses TRBV6-5 and TRBJ2-7; D is perhaps TRBD1 (5 bases). Per germline, CDR1 MNHEY and CDR2 SVGAGI. There are 14 residues in the CDR3. Trimming pared 5 bases from V and 2 bases from J, leaving 13 bases between. DNA for the CDR3: TGTGCCAGCAGTCCCCAGGACACAGCCTACGAGCAGTACTTC. Its translation is CASSPQDTAYEQYF.

This clone has only one observation. This chain connects TRBV24-1 to TRBJ2-4; the D is unclear. The CDR3 runs 13 residues. The germline V gene encodes CDR1 KGHDR and CDR2 SFDVKD. Trimming removed 4 bases at V and 11 bases at J, with 14 bases between. In DNA, the CDR3 is TGTGCCACCAGTGAATCCGAGGTCGGCTTTCAGTACTTC. This gives the protein CATSESEVGFQYF.

V is TRBV18 and J is TRBJ2-5; weak D call: TRBD2 (5 bases). The CDR3 sequence is 12 residues long. Trimming shortened V by 8 bases and J by 5 bases, and 12 bases separated the two germline ends. CDR1 and CDR2 from the germline V gene are KGHSH and LQKENI. The DNA of the CDR3 is TGTGCCAGCCGAGATCCGGGGGAGACCCAGTACTTC. Amino acids: CASRDPGETQYF.

The J gene is TRBJ2-3, the V gene TRBV28; perhaps TRBD2 as D (6 bases). The germline V gene has CDR1 MDHEN and CDR2 SYDVKM. With 1 base removed from V and 1 base from J, the gap between germline ends came to 15 bases. CDR3 length equals 17 residues. DNA for the CDR3: TGTGCCAGCAGTTTATCGGGTCCCGGGGAGGGCACAGATACGCAGTATTTT. This translates into CASSLSGPGEGTDTQYF.

V is TRBV9 and J is TRBJ2-5; 7 nucleotides align to TRBD2. This CDR3 spans 16 amino acids. The V and J ends lost 2 bases and 0 bases, in that order; junction bases with no gene match: 7. CDR1 and CDR2 from the germline V gene are SGDLS and YYNGEE. CDR3 bases: TGTGCCAGCAGCGTGGGGACTACCCTGTACCAAGAGACCCAGTACTTC. The encoded protein is CASSVGTTLYQETQYF. Full variable domain (remainder filled in from reference TRBV9 and TRBJ2-5): DSGVTQTPKHLITATGQRVTLRCSPRSGDLSVYWYQQSLDQGLQFLIQYYNGEERAKGNILERFSAQQFPDLHSELNLSSLELGDSALYFCASSVGTTLYQETQYFGPGTRLLVL.

Many counts were recorded for this clone. The J gene is TRBJ1-2, the V gene TRBV28; 7 nucleotides match TRBD1. Unmatched junction bases numbered 8, after V lost 6 bases and J lost 4 bases. The CDR3 loop spans 14 amino acids. Germline V gene data show CDR1 as MDHEN and CDR2 as SYDVKM. CDR3 coding DNA: TGTGCCAGCAGAAGGGACAGCAGAACCTATGGCTACACCTTC. Amino acid sequence: CASRRDSRTYGYTF.

This clone was counted a single time. The rearrangement links TRBV6-5 to TRBJ2-5; tentatively, D is TRBD2 (5 bases). CDR3 length: 15 amino acids. Looked up from germline, CDR1 is MNHEY and CDR2 is SVGAGI. The germline V and J ends were trimmed by 4 bases and 3 bases, with 15 bases remaining between them. In DNA, the CDR3 is TGTGCCAGCAGTTGGTGGCCGCCGGGAAAAGAGACCCAGTACTTC. Protein sequence: CASSWWPPGKETQYF.

V is TRBV28 and J is TRBJ2-7, with D perhaps TRBD2 (5 bases). CDR3 length: 14 residues. Germline loops: CDR1 MDHEN, CDR2 SYDVKM. Trimming stripped 5 bases from V and 0 bases from J, with 11 bases between. The CDR3 DNA follows: TGTGCCAGCAGTCTAGCCTGGGGCTCCTACGAGCAGTACTTC. This codes for CASSLAWGSYEQYF.

The V and J genes are TRBV21-1 and TRBJ2-2; the table calls TRBD1, which could not be checked here. TRBV21-1 is marked as a pseudogene. The CDR3 has 14 amino acids. The CDR3 DNA sequence: TGTGCCAGCCCCAGGGGTAGCGAAGCCGGGGAGCTGTTTTTT. Its translation is CASPRGSEAGELFF.

The CDR3 sequence: CAWSVTGGPEAFF. The CDR3 DNA follows: TGTGCCTGGAGTGTAACCGGGGGTCCTGAAGCTTTCTTT. V usage is TRBV30 and J usage is TRBJ1-1; possibly TRBD1 for D (5 bases). CDR3 size: 13 residues. Trimming pared 0 bases from V and 6 bases from J, leaving 11 bases between. CDR1 GTSNPN and CDR2 SVGIG come from the germline V gene (reference sequence).

This chain connects TRBV5-1 to TRBJ2-3, with 12 bases matching TRBD2. This CDR3 comprises 16 residues. With V trimmed by 1 base and J by 4 bases, 4 bases remained unmatched. The germline gives CDR1 SGHRS, CDR2 YFSETQ. The chain's CDR3 is CASSLLAGGRSDTQYF. The CDR3 nucleotides are TGCGCCAGCAGCTTGCTAGCGGGGGGGCGATCAGATACGCAGTATTTT.

This clone turned up a few times. This chain links TRBV6-5 with TRBJ2-3; tentative D call: TRBD1 (5 bases). This CDR3 comprises 13 residues. Germline lookup yields CDR1 MNHEY and CDR2 SVGAGI. Trimming cost V 7 bases and J 3 bases, with 11 bases left between them. The CDR3 loop is CASNPQVTDTQYF. The DNA for the CDR3 is TGTGCCAGCAACCCACAGGTTACAGATACGCAGTATTTT.

Worth noting for this clone: Additional DNA sequences in this sample encode the identical CDR3. In DNA form, the CDR3 reads TGTGCCAGCAGTATAACAGGGGGCCGGACTGAAGCTTTCTTT. Amino acids: CASSITGGRTEAFF. The V call is TRBV28, the J call TRBJ1-1; TRBD1 matches 9 bases. The J segment lost 5 bases and the V segment lost 5 bases, leaving 6 bases of the junction unmatched. The length of the CDR3 is 14 residues. Germline values: CDR1 MDHEN, CDR2 SYDVKM. The full variable domain, with the rest looked up from reference TRBV28 and TRBJ1-1, is DVKVTQSSRYLVKRTGEKVFLECVQDMDHENMFWYRQDPGLGLRLIYFSYDVKMKEKGDIPEGYSVSREKKERFSLILESASTNQTSMYLCASSITGGRTEAFFGQGTRLTVV.

The chain has TRBV4-2 and TRBJ2-7; D unresolved. The length of the CDR3 is 16 residues. Germline assignment: CDR1 LGHNA and CDR2 YNFKEQ. V lost 4 bases to trimming and J lost 0 bases, with 16 bases between them. As DNA, the CDR3 is TGTGCCAGCAGCCCAACCCCCGTGACAACCTCCTACGAGCAGTACTTC. It encodes CASSPTPVTTSYEQYF.

Only one count was recorded for this clone. V is TRBV6-5 and J is TRBJ2-5; no clear D. V was trimmed by 6 bases and J by 0 bases, leaving 14 bases between them. This CDR3 has 15 residues. CDR1 and CDR2 from the germline V gene are MNHEY and SVGAGI. CDR3: CASSQRLTDQETQYF. The CDR3 coding sequence is TGTGCCAGCAGCCAAAGGTTAACAGACCAAGAGACCCAGTACTTC.

The DNA of the CDR3 is TGTGCCAGCAGCCGACAGGATCCCGCGGGCTACACCTTC. The encoded protein is CASSRQDPAGYTF. The chain uses TRBV9 and TRBJ1-2, with a tentative D call TRBD1 (6 bases). Germline lookup yields CDR1 SGDLS and CDR2 YYNGEE. This CDR3 contains 13 residues. Trimming took off 4 bases at V and 8 bases at J, with 15 bases between the two ends.

The V and J genes are TRBV28 and TRBJ1-2; perhaps TRBD1 as D (5 bases). The CDR3 has 15 residues. Deletions cut 6 bases from V and 4 bases from J, with 18 bases between. Germline CDR1 MDHEN, CDR2 SYDVKM. For the CDR3, the DNA is TGTGCCAGCAGCCACCCCGCGGGGGATCTCTATGGCTACACCTTC. Translation gives CASSHPAGDLYGYTF.

The chain recombines TRBV28 with TRBJ2-7, with D uncertain. This CDR3 region has 13 residues. The germline V and J ends were trimmed by 6 bases and 4 bases, with 13 bases remaining between them. Germline CDR1 is MDHEN and CDR2 is SYDVKM. The DNA for the CDR3 is TGTGCCAGCAGCATGCAACAGAGATACGAGCAGTACTTC. Its translation is CASSMQQRYEQYF. The full variable domain, rest sourced from reference TRBV28 and TRBJ2-7, is DVKVTQSSRYLVKRTGEKVFLECVQDMDHENMFWYRQDPGLGLRLIYFSYDVKMKEKGDIPEGYSVSREKKERFSLILESASTNQTSMYLCASSMQQRYEQYFGPGTRLTVT.

This chain uses TRBV19 with TRBJ1-2; D is unclear. V was pared by 5 bases and J by 6 bases, with 10 bases between. The CDR3 runs to 12 residues. In germline, CDR1 is LNHDA, CDR2 SQIVND (reference sequence). CDR3 sequence (DNA): TGTGCCAGTAGTGCAGTCCGGCATGGCTACACCTTC. It encodes CASSAVRHGYTF.

The rearrangement uses TRBV5-6 and TRBJ1-2; D is perhaps TRBD1 (6 bases). CDR1 is SGHDT, CDR2 YYEEEE, per germline. CDR3 size: 13 residues. V was trimmed by 0 bases and J by 4 bases, leaving 7 bases between them. CDR3 loop: CASSLGRGYGYTF. The CDR3 coding sequence is TGTGCCAGCAGCTTGGGCAGGGGCTATGGCTACACCTTC.